Sequencing of this T cell receptor (beta chain) was carried out in a study of regulatory T cells in long-lasting Graves disease. CDR3 size: 14 residues. Trimming pared 0 bases from V and 5 bases from J, leaving 14 bases between. CDR1 and CDR2 (germline): GTSNPN, SVGIG (reference sequence). As to time point: persistent/refractory GD, antithyroid drugs over 5 years with positive TRAb. PBMC-extracted RNA yielded the TCR library. Researchers made TCR beta libraries by using iRepertoire HTBI primers and running Arm-PCR on CDR3 regions. MiXCR, run by TCRdb on the multiplex PCR reads, gives a single entry per CDR3 protein. Of roughly 300,000 distinct CDR3 sequences listed, about 20% are singletons. Comment on this clonotype: A much bigger clone sits one base away, suggesting this may be a read error.

The sample here was peripheral blood mononuclear cells (PBMCs), taken when the disease was refractory, from a patient treated with antithyroid drugs. The rearrangement uses TRBV30 and TRBJ2-7; no definite D call. The receptor was isolated from a female donor with Graves disease. CDR3 sequence (DNA): TGTGCCTGGAGTGTACATAGGGATTCCCACGAGCAGTACTTC. It codes for CAWSVHRDSHEQYF.